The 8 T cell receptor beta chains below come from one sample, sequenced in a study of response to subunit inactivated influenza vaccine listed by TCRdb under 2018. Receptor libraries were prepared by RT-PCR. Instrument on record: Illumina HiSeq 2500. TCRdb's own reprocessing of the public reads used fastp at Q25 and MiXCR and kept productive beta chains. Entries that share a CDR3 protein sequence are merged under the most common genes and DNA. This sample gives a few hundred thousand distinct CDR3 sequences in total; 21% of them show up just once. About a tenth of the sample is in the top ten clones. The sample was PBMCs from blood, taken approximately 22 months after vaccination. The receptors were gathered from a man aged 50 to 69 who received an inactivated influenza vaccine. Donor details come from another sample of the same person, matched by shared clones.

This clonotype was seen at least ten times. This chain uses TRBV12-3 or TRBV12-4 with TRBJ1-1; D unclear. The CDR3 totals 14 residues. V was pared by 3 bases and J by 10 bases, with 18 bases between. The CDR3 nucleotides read TGTGCCAGCAGTTTCGACTGGGATTATCGGGTAGCTTTCTTT. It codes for CASSFDWDYRVAFF.

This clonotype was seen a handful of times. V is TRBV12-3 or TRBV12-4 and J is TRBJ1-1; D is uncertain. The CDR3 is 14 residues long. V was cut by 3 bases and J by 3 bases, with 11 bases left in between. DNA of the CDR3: TGTGCCAGCAGTTTTCAGGCTACGGACACTGAAGCTTTCTTT. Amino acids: CASSFQATDTEAFF.

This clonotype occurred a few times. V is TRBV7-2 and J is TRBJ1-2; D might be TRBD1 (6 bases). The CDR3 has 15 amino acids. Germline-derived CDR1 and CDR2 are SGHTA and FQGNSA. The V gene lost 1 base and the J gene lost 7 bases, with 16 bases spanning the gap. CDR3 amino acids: CASSLDGGLRGGYTF. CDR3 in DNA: TGTGCCAGCAGCTTAGATGGGGGGCTTAGGGGTGGCTACACCTTC.

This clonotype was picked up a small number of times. The CDR3: CASRSGTTEAFF. The CDR3 coding sequence is TGTGCCAGCAGGTCCGGGACAACTGAAGCTTTCTTT. The rearrangement joins TRBV7-9 to TRBJ1-1, with a tentative D call TRBD1 (6 bases). CDR1 and CDR2 from the germline V gene are SEHNR and FQNEAQ (reference sequence). V lost 6 bases and J 5 bases, leaving 10 bases between the germline ends. The CDR3 loop spans 12 amino acids.

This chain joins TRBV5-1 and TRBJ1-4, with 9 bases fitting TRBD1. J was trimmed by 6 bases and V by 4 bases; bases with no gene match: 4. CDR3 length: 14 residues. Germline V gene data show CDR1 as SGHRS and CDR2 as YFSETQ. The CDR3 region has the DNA TGCGCCAGCAGCGCGGACAGGGGAGATGAAAAACTGTTTTTT. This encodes CASSADRGDEKLFF. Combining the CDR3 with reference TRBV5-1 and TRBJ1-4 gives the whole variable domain KAGVTQTPRYLIKTRGQQVTLSCSPISGHRSVSWYQQTPGQGLQFLFEYFSETQRNKGNFPGRFSGRQFSNSRSEMNVSTLELGDSALYLCASSADRGDEKLFFGSGTQLSVL.

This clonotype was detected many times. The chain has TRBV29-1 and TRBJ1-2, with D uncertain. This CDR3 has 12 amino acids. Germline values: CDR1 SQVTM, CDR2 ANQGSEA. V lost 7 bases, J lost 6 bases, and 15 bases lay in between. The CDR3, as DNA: TGCAGCGCGGCCTCTGAGCAGCATGGCTACACCTTC. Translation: CSAASEQHGYTF.

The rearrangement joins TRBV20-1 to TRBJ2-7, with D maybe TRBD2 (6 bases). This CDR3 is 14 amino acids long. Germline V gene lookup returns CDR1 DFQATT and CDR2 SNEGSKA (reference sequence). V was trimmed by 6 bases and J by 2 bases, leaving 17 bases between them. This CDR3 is CSASTGETTYEQYF. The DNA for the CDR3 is TGCAGTGCGAGTACGGGGGAAACAACCTACGAGCAGTACTTC.

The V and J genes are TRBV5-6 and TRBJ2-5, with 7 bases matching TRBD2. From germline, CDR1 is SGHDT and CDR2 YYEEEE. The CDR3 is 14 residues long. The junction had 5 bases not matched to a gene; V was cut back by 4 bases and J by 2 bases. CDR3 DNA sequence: TGTGCCAGCAGCCTTCTAGCGGAACAAGAGACCCAGTACTTC. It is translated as CASSLLAEQETQYF.